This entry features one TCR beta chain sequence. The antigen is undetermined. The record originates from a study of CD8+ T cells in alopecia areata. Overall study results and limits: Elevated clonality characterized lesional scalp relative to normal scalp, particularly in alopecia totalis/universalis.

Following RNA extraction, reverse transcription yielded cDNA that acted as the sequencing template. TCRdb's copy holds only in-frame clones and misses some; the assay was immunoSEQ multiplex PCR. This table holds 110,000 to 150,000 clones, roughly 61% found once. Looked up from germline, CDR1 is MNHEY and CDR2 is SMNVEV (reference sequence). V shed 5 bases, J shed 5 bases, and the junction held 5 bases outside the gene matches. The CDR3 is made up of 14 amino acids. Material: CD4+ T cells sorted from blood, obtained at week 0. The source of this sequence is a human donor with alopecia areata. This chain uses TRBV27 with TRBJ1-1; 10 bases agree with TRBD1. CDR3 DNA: TGTGCCAGCAGTCCGGGACAGGGGTTAACTGAAGCTTTCTTT. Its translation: CASSPGQGLTEAFF.